The following is a T cell receptor (beta chain) sequence with its context. The data are from a study of blood T cell repertoires in COVID-19. Study summary: From the United States, Italy and Spain came samples of acute and convalescent COVID-19. In each case, the material was cDNA or gDNA derived from T cells, B-cell-depleted T cells, or PBMCs.

CDR1 is SGHNT, CDR2 YYREEE, per germline (reference sequence). Trimming took 4 bases from V and 9 from J; bases not matched to a gene: 9. The CDR3 has 16 amino acids. In the original analysis: By means of reference gene primer amplification, nucleated cell counts were estimated. Sequencing used immunoSEQ multiplex PCR; TCRdb keeps in-frame clones, though not all of them. That table supplies the V and J calls and clone size; D and trimming were determined from the DNA. Among over 150,000 clones listed, approximately 82% were seen once. Sequencing used peripheral blood. This clonotype was obtained from a human donor in a cohort sampled during active COVID-19. The chain uses TRBV5-4 and TRBJ2-1, with 14 bases matching TRBD2. CDR3 in amino acids: CASSQGTSGRWAEQFF. In DNA form, the CDR3 reads TGTGCCAGCAGCCAAGGGACTAGCGGGAGATGGGCTGAGCAGTTCTTC.